The text below deals with one TCR beta chain. Its antigen is as yet unknown. This entry is derived from a study of T-cell memory formation after mild COVID-19. Across the whole study: Each donor largely had its own TCR clusters.

It was 5'RACE with constant-segment primers that produced the TCR alpha and TCR beta cDNA libraries, which carried sample barcodes and UMIs. TCRdb fed the 5' RACE reads into MiXCR, producing one record per CDR3 protein. The sample has about 320,000 distinct CDR3 sequences, over 11% seen once. Study results and limitations: Among contracting clones, CD4+ were mainly CM/EM and CD8+ enriched in EMRA. Nothing confirmed that second-wave clones peaking on day 37 were specific for SARS-CoV-2.

The CDR3 totals 17 residues. Germline assignment: CDR1 MGHRA and CDR2 YSYEKL. V lost 0 bases, J lost 2 bases, and 7 bases stayed unmatched. The chain links TRBV4-1 to TRBJ2-3; TRBD1 matches at 8 bases. Material: PBMCs or a T cell subset sorted from them (not recorded which). This TCR came from a man aged 18 to 30 who had mild COVID-19 (a few samples of this study predate the infection). Cell type and time point are not known. The CDR3 DNA is TGCGCCAGCAGCCAAGACCGGGGACAGGAGTACACAGATACGCAGTATTTT. This sequence encodes CASSQDRGQEYTDTQYF.